This entry lists 25 T cell receptor beta chains sequenced from one sample in a study of vaccination effects on CD4 cells after COVID-19. Their cognate antigens are unknown. Before sequencing, viral peptide pools were used by the ViraFEST assay to expand antigen-specific CD4+ T cells. Subsequent to a culture period of 10 days, CD4+ T cells were isolated. Each participant received a vaccine that was either BNT162b2 or mRNA-1273, given as two doses. Data came from immunoSEQ multiplex PCR; TCRdb stores just in-frame clones and leaves some out. The sample yields about 69,000 clones, around two thirds seen once. Sequenced here: CD4+ T cells from PBMCs cultured with HCoV-229E spike peptides, sampled after COVID-19 vaccination. Receptors originate from a human donor who received a COVID-19 vaccine.

This clone was counted a single time. The J gene is TRBJ2-5, the V gene TRBV18, with 10 positions matching TRBD2. With 3 bases clipped from V and 3 bases from J, the junction kept 10 bases outside the gene matches. Germline CDR1 and CDR2: KGHSH and LQKENI. CDR3 length equals 17 residues. Here the CDR3 DNA reads TGTGCCAGCTCACCTAACTCCGGACTAGCGGCGGAAGAGACCCAGTACTTC. Translated, it gives CASSPNSGLAAEETQYF.

This clone was seen a single time. The chain carries TRBV6-5 and TRBJ1-6, with D tentatively TRBD1 (6 bases). The length of the CDR3 is 13 residues. Germline CDR1 and CDR2: MNHEY and SVGAGI. V was clipped by 8 bases and J by 6 bases, with 11 bases between them. CDR3 coding DNA: TGTGCCAGCGTCCAGGACAGTAATTCACCCCTCCACTTT. This translates into CASVQDSNSPLHF.

The chain uses TRBV12-5 and TRBJ2-4, with D perhaps TRBD1 (7 bases). The CDR3 covers 17 residues. V lost 1 base and J 0 bases, leaving 13 bases between the germline ends. The germline V gene has CDR1 LGHNT and CDR2 FRNRAP. The CDR3 sequence is CASGLGRQGLAKNIQYF. DNA of the CDR3: TGTGCTAGTGGTTTGGGCCGACAGGGACTAGCCAAAAACATTCAGTACTTC.

This chain joins TRBV27 and TRBJ2-1; tentative D call: TRBD1 (5 bases). The CDR3 consists of 16 residues. Germline V gives CDR1 MNHEY, CDR2 SMNVEV (reference sequence). V gave up 5 bases and J gave up 0 bases, with 14 bases separating them. The CDR3 loop is CASSRQLLSSYNEQFF. In nucleotides, the CDR3 is TGTGCCAGCAGTCGACAGCTTCTTAGCTCCTACAATGAGCAGTTCTTC.

This clone came up a few times. V gene TRBV5-8 combines with J gene TRBJ2-5; TRBD2 agrees at 9 bases. The CDR3 has 15 residues. V dropped 4 bases and J dropped 1; count of bases not matched to a gene: 5. The germline gives CDR1 SGHTS, CDR2 YDEGEE. This CDR3 is CASSPSGGIQETQYF. The CDR3 region has the DNA TGTGCCAGCAGCCCGAGCGGGGGGATCCAAGAGACCCAGTACTTC.

V gene TRBV28 combines with J gene TRBJ2-5; D may correspond to TRBD1 or TRBD2 (5 bases each). V shed 2 bases and J shed 1 base, with 11 bases lying between them. Germline assignment: CDR1 MDHEN and CDR2 SYDVKM. The CDR3 runs 15 residues. CDR3 in DNA: TGTGCCAGCAGTTTACATAGTGGGGGCCAAGAGACCCAGTACTTC. It yields the protein CASSLHSGGQETQYF.

J is TRBJ2-7 and V is TRBV6-5, with a weak D call TRBD1 (5 bases). V was cut by 2 bases and J by 6 bases, with 14 bases left in between. Looked up from germline, CDR1 is MNHEY and CDR2 is SVGAGI. The CDR3 is made up of 14 amino acids. The CDR3 region has the DNA TGTGCCAGCAGTTACAATATTGGGGCTAGCGAGCAGTACGTC. As protein: CASSYNIGASEQYV.

The chain has TRBV3-1 (or the pseudogene TRBV3-2) and TRBJ2-2; a possible D gene is TRBD1 (6 bases). The CDR3 totals 16 residues. Per germline, CDR1 LGHDT and CDR2 YNNKEL (reference sequence). The germline V and J ends were trimmed by 4 bases and 6 bases, with 18 bases remaining between them. This CDR3 is CASSRGGTGNPGELFF. The CDR3, as DNA: TGTGCCAGCAGCCGGGGTGGCACAGGGAATCCCGGGGAGCTGTTTTTT.

The chain employs TRBV19 and TRBJ2-5, with 10 bases lining up with TRBD2. This CDR3 spans 17 amino acids. Germline loops: CDR1 LNHDA, CDR2 SQIVND (reference sequence). Trimming cost V 5 bases and J 0 bases; bases outside gene matches: 9. As DNA, the CDR3 is TGTGCCAGTAGTTCACATAGCGGGGGGAAGTACCAAGAGACCCAGTACTTC. It specifies CASSSHSGGKYQETQYF.

The chain uses TRBV6-2 or TRBV6-3 and TRBJ2-7, with 7 bases fitting TRBD1. This CDR3 region has 14 residues. V dropped 5 bases and J dropped 4; count of bases not matched to a gene: 8. Germline V gene sequence: CDR1 MNHEY, CDR2 SVGEGT. CDR3 region: CASSRTGAPYEQYV. The CDR3 nucleotides are TGTGCCAGCAGTCGGACAGGCGCCCCTTACGAGCAGTACGTC.

This clone was recorded only once. The chain couples TRBV6-5 to TRBJ2-3, with 7 bases lining up with TRBD1. Germline V gene data show CDR1 as MNHEY and CDR2 as SVGAGI. The CDR3 totals 15 residues. V dropped 6 bases and J dropped 6; count of bases not matched to a gene: 12. CDR3 in amino acids: CASSLRDSLVDTQYF. In nucleotides, the CDR3 is TGTGCCAGCAGCCTCCGGGACAGCTTAGTGGATACGCAGTATTTT.

The chain has TRBV6-5 and TRBJ2-2; 8 bases are shared with TRBD2. Germline lookup yields CDR1 MNHEY and CDR2 SVGAGI. This CDR3 region has 16 residues. Trimming removed 0 bases from V and 4 bases from J; junction bases left unmatched: 4. CDR3 sequence (DNA): TGTGCCAGCAGTTACTCTCGGGGGGGAGGCACCGGGGAGCTGTTTTTT. It yields the protein CASSYSRGGGTGELFF.

The chain uses TRBV27 and TRBJ2-3; the D is unclear. The V and J ends lost 4 bases and 3 bases respectively, with 14 bases between them. Germline assignment: CDR1 MNHEY and CDR2 SMNVEV (reference sequence). This CDR3 contains 15 residues. CDR3 coding DNA: TGTGCCAGCAGTTCCCGGGTCGACGCTACAGATACGCAGTATTTT. This gives the protein CASSSRVDATDTQYF.

CDR3 residues: CASRSGAGETQYF. Here the CDR3 DNA reads TGTGCCAGCAGGTCGGGGGCGGGAGAGACCCAGTACTTC. The rearrangement joins TRBV28 to TRBJ2-5, with D perhaps TRBD1 or TRBD2 (6 bases each). Per germline, CDR1 MDHEN and CDR2 SYDVKM. This CDR3 comprises 13 residues. Trimming removed 6 bases at V and 4 bases at J, with 12 bases between.

The chain uses TRBV7-2 and TRBJ2-3; D is unclear. The germline gives CDR1 SGHTA, CDR2 FQGNSA. This CDR3 has 11 amino acids. Trimming cost V 6 bases and J 4 bases, with 5 bases left between them. Written as DNA, the CDR3 is TGTGCCAGCAGTGGGGCAGATACGCAGTATTTT. It translates to CASSGADTQYF.

This clone was detected only a few times. The chain joins TRBV5-1 to TRBJ2-1; D is possibly TRBD2 (5 bases). Germline CDR1 is SGHRS and CDR2 is YFSETQ. This CDR3 region has 13 residues. V shed 2 bases and J shed 3 bases, with 6 bases lying between them. The CDR3 is CASSFGSYNEQFF. CDR3 bases: TGCGCCAGCAGCTTTGGGAGCTACAATGAGCAGTTCTTC.

A single count supports this clone. The V gene is TRBV24-1, the J gene TRBJ2-3; tentative D call: TRBD1 (5 bases). Germline V gene data show CDR1 as KGHDR and CDR2 as SFDVKD. The CDR3 contains 16 residues. V dropped 7 bases and J dropped 5 bases, with 21 bases sitting between them. CDR3 residues: CATRAGAGIMEDTQYF. As DNA, the CDR3 is TGTGCCACCAGGGCTGGGGCAGGGATTATGGAAGATACGCAGTATTTT.

The rearrangement uses TRBV18 and TRBJ1-4, with TRBD1 as a possible D gene (5 bases). The CDR3 runs 14 residues. The germline V gene encodes CDR1 KGHSH and CDR2 LQKENI. Trimming removed 6 bases from V and 5 bases from J, with 13 bases in between. The CDR3 DNA reads TGTGCCAGCTCGCCGGGACTGCGAAATGAAAAACTGTTTTTT. Amino acid sequence: CASSPGLRNEKLFF.

The chain employs TRBV6-5 and TRBJ1-4; a possible D gene is TRBD1 (5 bases). V was clipped by 2 bases and J by 8 bases, with 12 bases between them. Per the germline V gene, CDR1 is MNHEY and CDR2 is SVGAGI. The length of the CDR3 is 14 residues. The CDR3 reads CASSYGLKGEKLFF. CDR3 sequence (DNA): TGTGCCAGCAGTTACGGACTGAAGGGGGAAAAACTGTTTTTT.

The chain couples TRBV5-1 to TRBJ1-2; maybe TRBD1 (6 bases). Trimming removed 2 bases at V and 7 bases at J, with 12 bases between. The CDR3 sequence is 13 residues long. Germline CDR1 reads SGHRS; CDR2 reads YFSETQ. The CDR3 DNA reads TGCGCCAGCAGCTTTGACAGGAGTATTGGCTACACCTTC. Amino acids: CASSFDRSIGYTF.

This clone appeared a single time. This sequence joins TRBV2 and TRBJ2-1, with D possibly being TRBD2 (5 bases). Germline CDR1 is SNHLY and CDR2 is FYNNEI. V was clipped by 8 bases and J by 3 bases, with 14 bases between them. The CDR3 covers 14 residues. In DNA, the CDR3 is TGTGCCAGCGGACTGGGCAGGAGCTACAATGAGCAGTTCTTC. This encodes CASGLGRSYNEQFF.

In its sample, this clone was seen a few times. This chain links TRBV12-5 with TRBJ1-2, with D unresolved. The CDR3 runs 13 residues. Trimming removed 5 bases at V and 4 bases at J, with 11 bases between. From germline, CDR1 is LGHNT and CDR2 FRNRAP. The CDR3 reads CASGTQVPYGYTF. CDR3 nucleotides: TGTGCTAGTGGTACGCAGGTACCCTATGGCTACACCTTC.

This clone was observed a single time. This rearrangement joins TRBV28 to TRBJ1-1, with D perhaps TRBD1 (5 bases). Germline V gives CDR1 MDHEN, CDR2 SYDVKM. This CDR3 contains 12 residues. V was shortened by 2 bases and J by 9 bases, with 10 bases between the two germline ends. CDR3 loop: CASSLMAGKAFF. The CDR3 bases are TGTGCCAGCAGTTTAATGGCAGGGAAAGCTTTCTTT.

V and J are TRBV2 and TRBJ2-1; unclear D gene. Germline CDR1 reads SNHLY; CDR2 reads FYNNEI. The CDR3 runs 12 residues. V gave up 1 base and J gave up 4 bases, with 2 bases separating them. Written as DNA, the CDR3 is TGTGCCAGCAGTGAAGAGTACAATGAGCAGTTCTTC. Its protein is CASSEEYNEQFF.

The chain employs TRBV12-3 or TRBV12-4 and TRBJ2-2, with D hard to call. CDR3 length: 11 amino acids. Trimming left V 6 bases short and J 2 bases short, with 1 base between. The CDR3: CASRNTGELFF. The CDR3 DNA is TGTGCCAGCAGAAACACCGGGGAGCTGTTTTTT.